The 26 T cell receptor beta chains below were found in one sample sequenced in a study of graft-versus-host responses after intestinal transplantation. Using immunoSEQ multiplex PCR, the repertoire was profiled, and TCRdb retains in-frame clones only, with some absent. The profile shows around 30,000 clones, around four fifths of them singletons. The sample in question was PBMCs, obtained 28 days after intestinal transplant. These receptors came from a human patient who received an intestinal transplant, so some T cells may come from the graft donor.

The rearrangement joins TRBV5-1 to TRBJ1-4; D may be TRBD1 (6 bases). CDR3 length equals 15 residues. The V gene lost 3 bases and the J gene lost 0 bases, with 9 bases spanning the gap. CDR1 is SGHRS and CDR2 is YFSETQ in the germline V gene. CDR3 nucleotide sequence: TGCGCCAGCAGCTCACAGGGCACAACTAATGAAAAACTGTTTTTT. This encodes CASSSQGTTNEKLFF.

The V gene is TRBV4-1, the J gene TRBJ2-1, with 7 positions matching TRBD2. The V segment lost 5 bases and the J segment 0 bases; nucleotides outside the gene matches: 7. This CDR3 has 16 residues. Germline V gene data show CDR1 as MGHRA and CDR2 as YSYEKL. The CDR3 DNA reads TGCGCCAGCAGCGGACCTAGCGGCAGCTCCTACAATGAGCAGTTCTTC. This encodes CASSGPSGSSYNEQFF.

This clone was seen a few times. The chain's CDR3 is CATSRDMSRGYNEQFF. CDR3 nucleotide sequence: TGTGCCACCAGCAGAGATATGTCCAGGGGGTACAATGAGCAGTTCTTC. The chain is built from TRBV15 and TRBJ2-1, with 7 bases that match TRBD1. The germline CDR1 and CDR2 sequences are LNHNV and YYDKDF (reference sequence). The CDR3 is 16 residues long. The V and J ends lost 0 bases and 4 bases, in that order; junction bases with no gene match: 6.

The chain couples TRBV28 to TRBJ2-5, with a tentative D call TRBD2 (7 bases). The length of the CDR3 is 14 residues. Germline V CDR1 and CDR2: MDHEN, SYDVKM. V was shortened by 2 bases and J by 4 bases, with 11 bases between the two germline ends. The CDR3 loop reads CASSLVRGAETQYF. In nucleotides, the CDR3 is TGTGCCAGCAGTTTAGTCCGGGGGGCAGAGACCCAGTACTTC.

This clone has more than one count but fewer than ten. The rearrangement uses TRBV6-5 and TRBJ1-5; TRBD1 aligns across 9 bases. The CDR3 sequence is 15 residues long. CDR1 is MNHEY, CDR2 SVGAGI, per germline. The junction had 2 bases not matched to a gene; V was cut back by 0 bases and J by 5 bases. The CDR3 sequence is CASSYSGQGDQPQHF. The CDR3 region has the DNA TGTGCCAGCAGTTACTCGGGACAGGGCGATCAGCCCCAGCATTTT.

This clone has only one observation. The V gene is TRBV28, the J gene TRBJ1-5, with D maybe TRBD1 (5 bases). This CDR3 region has 14 residues. Germline CDR1 reads MDHEN; CDR2 reads SYDVKM. Trimming removed 2 bases from V and 4 bases from J, with 9 bases in between. The CDR3 DNA follows: TGTGCCAGCAGTTTAGGCGGGGGTAATCAGCCCCAGCATTTT. Translated: CASSLGGGNQPQHF.

The V call is TRBV2, the J call TRBJ2-1; TRBD2 aligns across 11 bases. With V trimmed by 5 bases and J by 7 bases, 4 bases remained unmatched. Germline V lookup: CDR1 SNHLY, CDR2 FYNNEI. This CDR3 is 14 amino acids long. CDR3 residues: CASSTSGRWNEQFF. CDR3 DNA: TGTGCCAGCAGTACTAGCGGGAGATGGAATGAGCAGTTCTTC.

Only one count was recorded for this clone. V is TRBV2 and J is TRBJ1-1; D is unresolved. The germline V and J ends were trimmed by 3 bases and 3 bases, with 11 bases remaining between them. The V gene's germline CDR1 is SNHLY and CDR2 FYNNEI. This CDR3 region has 14 residues. The CDR3 reads CASSDLRPDTEAFF. The CDR3 DNA sequence: TGTGCCAGCAGTGATCTACGCCCAGACACTGAAGCTTTCTTT.

The CDR3 coding sequence is TGTGCCAGCAGTGAGGACAGGGGGCGCAATCAGCCCCAGCATTTT. Translating it yields CASSEDRGRNQPQHF. The chain combines TRBV2 with TRBJ1-5; 11 positions match TRBD1. This CDR3 has 15 residues. Trimming cost V 3 bases and J 2 bases; bases outside gene matches: 0. The V gene's germline CDR1 is SNHLY and CDR2 FYNNEI.

The chain couples TRBV2 to TRBJ1-4, with TRBD1 as a possible D gene (5 bases). V shed 7 bases and J shed 0 bases, with 12 bases lying between them. The V gene's germline CDR1 is SNHLY and CDR2 FYNNEI. This CDR3 is built from 15 residues. CDR3 residues: CASTPEQATNEKLFF. In DNA form, the CDR3 reads TGTGCCAGCACCCCAGAACAGGCAACTAATGAAAAACTGTTTTTT.

This clone was counted only a few times. The CDR3 region is CASSYRAFLYEQYF. In DNA form, the CDR3 reads TGTGCCAGCAGTTATAGGGCCTTCCTCTACGAGCAGTACTTC. V is TRBV27 and J is TRBJ2-7; D not resolved. CDR3 length: 14 amino acids. Trimming removed 4 bases at V and 3 bases at J, with 13 bases between. Germline V gene sequence: CDR1 MNHEY, CDR2 SMNVEV (reference sequence).

The chain couples TRBV10-3 to TRBJ2-7; possibly TRBD2 for D (5 bases). The V end was cut by 8 bases, the J end by 6 bases, with 14 bases between. The CDR3 totals 12 residues. Germline CDR1 and CDR2: ENHRY and SYGVKD. The CDR3: CAIGRVGTEQYF. As DNA, the CDR3 is TGTGCCATCGGGCGGGTAGGTACCGAGCAGTACTTC.

The J gene is TRBJ2-1, the V gene TRBV7-2; no clear D gene. CDR1 is SGHTA and CDR2 is FQGNSA in the germline V gene. Trimming shortened V by 1 base and J by 7 bases, and 2 bases separated the two germline ends. CDR3 length equals 11 residues. The CDR3 bases are TGTGCCAGCAGCTTAGGGAATGAGCAGTTCTTC. Translating it yields CASSLGNEQFF.

This chain joins TRBV28 and TRBJ2-2, with 10 bases identical to TRBD2. The CDR3 spans 20 residues. Per the germline V gene, CDR1 is MDHEN and CDR2 is SYDVKM. V shed 4 bases, J shed 2 bases, and the junction held 16 bases outside the gene matches. The chain's CDR3 is CASSSRGTSAFHLNTGELFF. CDR3 coding DNA: TGTGCCAGCAGTTCCAGAGGGACTAGCGCCTTCCATTTAAACACCGGGGAGCTGTTTTTT.

This clone has only a few counts. This sequence joins TRBV27 and TRBJ2-2; the match to TRBD2 covers 8 bases. Looked up from germline, CDR1 is MNHEY and CDR2 is SMNVEV (reference sequence). The CDR3 totals 16 residues. Trimming took 4 bases from V and 2 from J; bases not matched to a gene: 6. The chain's CDR3 is CASSSTGGLNTGELFF. Written as DNA, the CDR3 is TGTGCCAGCAGTTCAACGGGGGGGCTTAACACCGGGGAGCTGTTTTTT.

This chain uses TRBV7-7 with TRBJ2-3; 9 bases fit TRBD2. The CDR3 is 19 amino acids. Unmatched junction bases numbered 13, after V lost 2 bases and J lost 1 base. Germline CDR1 SSHAT, CDR2 FNYEAQ (reference sequence). This CDR3 reads CASSLTLLAAGGGTDTQYF. The CDR3 DNA reads as TGTGCCAGCAGCTTAACCCTTCTAGCGGCGGGAGGGGGCACAGATACGCAGTATTTT.

V and J are TRBV19 and TRBJ2-2; 8 bases align to TRBD2. The V and J ends lost 7 bases and 7 bases, in that order; junction bases with no gene match: 11. Germline V lookup: CDR1 LNHDA, CDR2 SQIVND (reference sequence). This CDR3 contains 15 residues. The chain's CDR3 is CASMGSGSVSGELFF. The CDR3 DNA reads as TGTGCCAGTATGGGGAGCGGGAGTGTCAGCGGGGAGCTGTTTTTT.

The CDR3 DNA sequence: TGTGCCAGCAGTTTGGACAGGGACCTCCAAGAGACCCAGTACTTC. It yields the protein CASSLDRDLQETQYF. V is TRBV2 and J is TRBJ2-5; TRBD1 aligns across 8 bases. Germline CDR1 reads SNHLY; CDR2 reads FYNNEI. V shed 5 bases, J shed 1 base, and the junction held 6 bases outside the gene matches. CDR3 length: 15 amino acids.

The rearrangement links TRBV11-3 to TRBJ2-7, with D perhaps TRBD1 or TRBD2 (5 bases each). CDR3 length equals 15 residues. Trimming pared 5 bases from V and 4 bases from J, leaving 18 bases between. CDR1 is SGHNT, CDR2 YENEEA, per germline. The CDR3 is CASSTQTGAPYEQYF. The CDR3 DNA reads TGTGCCAGCAGCACGCAGACCGGGGCCCCTTACGAGCAGTACTTC.

This clone has a single count. This chain links TRBV18 with TRBJ2-5, with D perhaps matching TRBD2 (6 bases). There are 16 residues in the CDR3. Germline CDR1 is KGHSH and CDR2 is LQKENI. Between the trimmed V and J ends, which lost 2 bases and 1 base, there was a span of 14 bases. The CDR3 DNA follows: TGTGCCAGCTCACCATGGGGGGACGGGCCCCAAGAGACCCAGTACTTC. It is translated as CASSPWGDGPQETQYF.

The rearrangement joins TRBV5-1 to TRBJ1-1; 9 bases match TRBD1. This CDR3 contains 16 residues. Losses at the gene ends were 0 bases for V and 4 bases for J; bases not matched to a gene: 7. CDR1 is SGHRS, CDR2 YFSETQ, per germline. In DNA, the CDR3 is TGCGCCAGCAGCTTGGCTCTGGGACAGGGAAGCACTGAAGCTTTCTTT. Translation gives CASSLALGQGSTEAFF.

The genes are TRBV5-1 and TRBJ2-5; the D is unclear. V lost 0 bases and J 3 bases, leaving 6 bases between the germline ends. Germline V gene sequence: CDR1 SGHRS, CDR2 YFSETQ. The CDR3 contains 13 residues. Written as DNA, the CDR3 is TGCGCCAGCAGCTTGGCCGGCAAAGAGACCCAGTACTTC. This gives the protein CASSLAGKETQYF.

The rearrangement uses TRBV5-6 and TRBJ2-7; unclear D gene. This CDR3 contains 14 residues. The germline gives CDR1 SGHDT, CDR2 YYEEEE. The germline V and J ends were trimmed by 2 bases and 2 bases, with 11 bases remaining between them. The CDR3 DNA reads as TGTGCCAGCAGCTTAGGCGGAGCAGCCTACGAGCAGTACTTC. Translation: CASSLGGAAYEQYF.

The rearrangement joins TRBV9 to TRBJ1-2; TRBD1 aligns across 7 bases. There are 16 residues in the CDR3. Germline CDR1 SGDLS, CDR2 YYNGEE. V was pared by 0 bases and J by 3 bases, with 8 bases of the junction left unmatched. The CDR3: CASSVVVDRDYYGYTF. Written as DNA, the CDR3 is TGTGCCAGCAGCGTAGTGGTCGACAGGGACTACTATGGCTACACCTTC.

The J gene is TRBJ2-7, the V gene TRBV28; D unclear. V lost 9 bases, J lost 7 bases, and 13 bases lay in between. In germline, CDR1 is MDHEN, CDR2 SYDVKM. CDR3 length: 11 amino acids. This chain's CDR3 is CASQTLQEQYF. The CDR3 DNA follows: TGTGCCAGTCAAACTTTGCAAGAGCAGTACTTC.

This clone was observed once. The chain recombines TRBV10-2 with TRBJ2-3; 10 bases match TRBD2. Germline-derived CDR1 and CDR2 are WSHSY and SAAADI. The CDR3 contains 15 residues. The J segment lost 2 bases and the V segment lost 10 bases, leaving 9 bases of the junction unmatched. The CDR3 DNA reads as TGCGCCACCAGGCCGGGACTAGCGTACACAGATACGCAGTATTTT. Translation gives CATRPGLAYTDTQYF.